The 27 T cell receptor beta chains presented below share a single source sample, sequenced in a study of blood T cell repertoires in COVID-19. Only in-frame clones appear in the TCRdb table, and some are missing; sequencing was by immunoSEQ multiplex PCR. The sample lists about 170,000 clones, 85% to 90% occurring once. The material sequenced was peripheral blood. Source of these receptors: a man younger than 35 with active or convalescent COVID-19.

The chain employs TRBV18 and TRBJ2-5; 8 bases map to TRBD1. Germline V CDR1 and CDR2: KGHSH, LQKENI. The CDR3 extends over 14 amino acids. After removal of 3 bases from V and 2 bases from J, the junction contained 2 bases not matched to a gene. The CDR3 DNA is TGTGCCAGCTCACCGGGGACAGGACAAGAGACCCAGTACTTC. Translated, it gives CASSPGTGQETQYF.

This chain links TRBV6-5 with TRBJ1-6; D might be TRBD1 (6 bases). Trimming stripped 6 bases from V and 6 bases from J, with 12 bases between. The germline V gene has CDR1 MNHEY and CDR2 SVGAGI. This CDR3 has 14 amino acids. The CDR3 reads CASRAGTINSPLHF. CDR3 DNA: TGTGCCAGCAGAGCCGGGACAATTAATTCACCCCTCCACTTT.

V usage is TRBV5-4 and J usage is TRBJ1-1, with D possibly matching TRBD1 (6 bases). Trimming took off 2 bases at V and 6 bases at J, with 17 bases between the two ends. The CDR3 spans 15 residues. Germline CDR1 SGHNT, CDR2 YYREEE (reference sequence). The CDR3 spells CASSFLTQTGPEAFF. CDR3 bases: TGTGCCAGCAGCTTCCTAACCCAGACAGGACCTGAAGCTTTCTTT.

The rearrangement links TRBV4-3 to TRBJ2-1; 12 bases match TRBD1. The V and J ends lost 4 bases and 7 bases, in that order; junction bases with no gene match: 14. The CDR3 has 18 amino acids. Germline loops: CDR1 LGHNA, CDR2 YSLEER. The CDR3 bases are TGCGCCAGCAGCCCACGTACTTTCCGGGACAGGGGGCGTAATGAGCAGTTCTTC. Its protein product is CASSPRTFRDRGRNEQFF.

The V and J genes are TRBV15 and TRBJ2-7; weak D call: TRBD1 (5 bases). CDR1 and CDR2 from the germline V gene are LNHNV and YYDKDF (reference sequence). The V end lost 0 bases, the J end lost 3 bases, and 9 bases lay between the germline ends. CDR3 length: 14 residues. The CDR3 is CATSRETRDYEQYV. Written as DNA, the CDR3 is TGTGCCACCAGCAGAGAAACCAGGGACTACGAGCAGTACGTC.

V and J are TRBV27 and TRBJ2-2; possible D gene TRBD1, 5 bases. The CDR3 runs to 13 residues. V was trimmed by 3 bases and J by 4 bases, leaving 6 bases between them. Germline CDR1 MNHEY, CDR2 SMNVEV (reference sequence). The CDR3 here is CASSFQGTGELFF. CDR3 nucleotides: TGTGCCAGCAGTTTTCAGGGCACCGGGGAGCTGTTTTTT.

The J gene is TRBJ1-5, the V gene TRBV7-5; the DNA was not compared with TRBD1, the D call given in the table. TRBV7-5 is a pseudogene segment. The CDR3 is 16 amino acids. CDR3: CATPPGDRAHYQPQHF. The CDR3 coding sequence is TGTGCCACCCCCCCGGGGGACAGGGCCCACTATCAGCCCCAGCATTTT.

CDR3 coding DNA: TGTGCCAGCAGCAATGGGACTAGCGGATACAATGAGCAGTTCTTC. This sequence encodes CASSNGTSGYNEQFF. The rearrangement links TRBV21-1 to TRBJ2-1; TRBD2, as called in the table, went unchecked against the DNA. TRBV21-1 is a recognized pseudogene. The CDR3 extends over 15 amino acids.

This rearrangement joins TRBV19 to TRBJ2-7; maybe TRBD2 (5 bases). CDR3 length: 14 amino acids. The germline gives CDR1 LNHDA, CDR2 SQIVND (reference sequence). Trimming left V 5 bases short and J 6 bases short, with 17 bases between. The CDR3 sequence: CASSPAGPSVEQYF. Here the CDR3 DNA reads TGTGCCAGTAGTCCGGCGGGTCCTTCGGTCGAGCAGTACTTC.

The rearrangement joins TRBV12-3 or TRBV12-4 to TRBJ2-2, with 7 bases aligning to TRBD1. V was pared by 5 bases and J by 6 bases, with 3 bases of the junction left unmatched. The CDR3 spans 13 residues. The DNA for the CDR3 is TGTGCCAGCAGTCCGGACAGGTCCGGGGAGCTGTTTTTT. Protein product: CASSPDRSGELFF.

CDR3 loop: CASEDRAYEQYF. The CDR3 DNA reads as TGTGCCAGCGAGGACAGGGCTTACGAGCAGTACTTC. This chain joins TRBV6-5 and TRBJ2-7, with TRBD1 matching 8 bases. Germline V gene data show CDR1 as MNHEY and CDR2 as SVGAGI. V was clipped by 8 bases and J by 4 bases; unmatched bases: 4. The CDR3 runs to 12 residues.

This chain joins TRBV10-3 and TRBJ1-1; TRBD1 aligns across 7 bases. In germline, CDR1 is ENHRY, CDR2 SYGVKD. This CDR3 region has 13 residues. The V segment lost 7 bases and the J segment 3 bases; nucleotides outside the gene matches: 5. CDR3: CAITFDRDTEAFF. Written as DNA, the CDR3 is TGTGCCATCACCTTCGACAGGGACACTGAAGCTTTCTTT.

To note about this clone: Other DNA sequences of this sample code for an identical CDR3. CDR3: CASSLVPGDYGYTF. CDR3 nucleotide sequence: TGCGCCAGCAGCTTGGTGCCGGGTGACTATGGCTACACCTTC. The chain joins TRBV5-1 to TRBJ1-2; no firm D call. CDR1 is SGHRS and CDR2 is YFSETQ in the germline V gene. The CDR3 length is 14 residues. Trimming took 0 bases from V and 3 from J, leaving 9 bases between them.

This chain links TRBV5-8 with TRBJ1-5; 7 positions agree with TRBD1. Germline CDR1 reads SGHTS; CDR2 reads YDEGEE. The J segment lost 4 bases and the V segment lost 0 bases, leaving 4 bases of the junction unmatched. This CDR3 is built from 15 residues. The CDR3 nucleotides are TGTGCCAGCAGCTTGGGGGACAGCGAAAATCAGCCCCAGCATTTT. It codes for CASSLGDSENQPQHF.

V gene TRBV21-1 combines with J gene TRBJ2-4; no DNA check was done on the table's D call, TRBD2. TRBV21-1 is annotated as a pseudogene. There are 17 residues in the CDR3. CDR3 sequence (DNA): TGTGCCAGCAGCGATCACCGGGAGCGGGGAGAGAGGAACATTCAGTACTTC. This encodes CASSDHRERGERNIQYF.

This clone was recorded a few times. The J gene is TRBJ2-3, the V gene TRBV5-1; TRBD2 agrees at 8 bases. Trimming cost V 0 bases and J 5 bases; bases outside gene matches: 2. CDR1 SGHRS and CDR2 YFSETQ come from the germline V gene. CDR3 length equals 14 residues. The CDR3 DNA follows: TGCGCCAGCAGCTTGGACCTAGCGGGAGATACGCAGTATTTT. Translated: CASSLDLAGDTQYF.

The chain is built from TRBV30 and TRBJ2-3; 11 bases are shared with TRBD2. The V gene's germline CDR1 is GTSNPN and CDR2 SVGIG (reference sequence). V lost 3 bases, J lost 1 base, and 9 bases stayed unmatched. The CDR3 has 17 amino acids. The CDR3 protein is CAWRAGTSGLRTDTQYF. CDR3 nucleotides: TGTGCCTGGAGAGCCGGGACTAGCGGACTTCGCACAGATACGCAGTATTTT.

The chain links TRBV7-2 to TRBJ2-1; D is ambiguous. With 1 base removed from V and 4 bases from J, the gap between germline ends came to 11 bases. The CDR3 has 15 residues. Germline CDR1 SGHTA, CDR2 FQGNSA. The CDR3 region is CASSLERERYNEQFF. In DNA, the CDR3 is TGTGCCAGCAGCTTAGAGCGAGAAAGGTACAATGAGCAGTTCTTC.

This chain joins TRBV7-9 and TRBJ1-6; D gene ambiguous. This CDR3 has 12 residues. Trimming shortened V by 1 base and J by 9 bases, and 4 bases separated the two germline ends. Germline V lookup: CDR1 SEHNR, CDR2 FQNEAQ (reference sequence). The CDR3 here is CASSLGLSPLHF. Here the CDR3 DNA reads TGTGCCAGCAGCTTAGGTCTTTCACCCCTCCACTTT.

In nucleotides, the CDR3 is TGTGCCAGCAGCTGGAGGACTCAGGGGAGGGGCAATGAGCAGTTCTTC. It encodes CASSWRTQGRGNEQFF. This chain links TRBV3-1 (or the pseudogene TRBV3-2) with TRBJ2-1; maybe TRBD2 (7 bases). CDR1 is LGHDT, CDR2 YNNKEL, per germline (reference sequence). The length of the CDR3 is 16 residues. Trimming took off 5 bases at V and 6 bases at J, with 20 bases between the two ends.

Here the CDR3 reads CASSPPMNTEAFF. The CDR3 bases are TGTGCCAGCTCACCTCCTATGAACACTGAAGCTTTCTTT. The chain uses TRBV18 and TRBJ1-1; no clear D gene. Between the trimmed V and J ends, which lost 3 bases and 0 bases, there was a span of 5 bases. The CDR3 length is 13 residues. In germline, CDR1 is KGHSH, CDR2 LQKENI.

This chain uses TRBV6-1 with TRBJ1-5, with D uncertain. The CDR3 runs 15 residues. Trimming removed 1 base at V and 0 bases at J, with 7 bases between. Per germline, CDR1 MNHNS and CDR2 SASEGT. The CDR3 protein is CASSEGGHSNQPQHF. CDR3 DNA sequence: TGTGCCAGCAGTGAAGGCGGCCATAGCAATCAGCCCCAGCATTTT.

V gene TRBV7-2 combines with J gene TRBJ2-1, with TRBD2 matching 10 bases. Germline V gene sequence: CDR1 SGHTA, CDR2 FQGNSA. Trimming removed 4 bases from V and 7 bases from J; junction bases left unmatched: 7. CDR3 length equals 15 residues. This chain's CDR3 is CASSSPSGGLNEQFF. The CDR3 nucleotides read TGTGCCAGCAGCTCCCCTAGCGGGGGCCTGAATGAGCAGTTCTTC.

The chain uses TRBV6-5 and TRBJ1-4; D is undetermined. Per germline, CDR1 MNHEY and CDR2 SVGAGI. Trimming shortened V by 6 bases and J by 7 bases, and 9 bases separated the two germline ends. The CDR3 contains 12 residues. The CDR3 DNA sequence: TGTGCCAGCAGCTCCGCAGGTGAAAAACTGTTTTTT. Amino acids: CASSSAGEKLFF.

This chain connects TRBV30 to TRBJ2-6; possibly TRBD1 for D (6 bases). Trimming removed 5 bases at V and 4 bases at J, with 12 bases between. There are 14 residues in the CDR3. Germline values: CDR1 GTSNPN, CDR2 SVGIG (reference sequence). As DNA, the CDR3 is TGTGCCTGGTTAAAGGGGACAGGGGCCAACGTCCTGACTTTC. This translates into CAWLKGTGANVLTF.

The table lists this clone with a count of one. V usage is TRBV27 and J usage is TRBJ1-6, with TRBD1 identical over 7 bases. V gave up 8 bases and J gave up 6 bases; unmatched junction bases: 4. Germline CDR1 and CDR2: MNHEY and SMNVEV (reference sequence). The CDR3 spans 13 residues. In DNA form, the CDR3 reads TGTGCCAGCGGGGACAGTTTTAATTCACCCCTCCACTTT. Encoded protein: CASGDSFNSPLHF.

The chain is built from TRBV5-1 and TRBJ1-4, with TRBD1 matching over 8 bases. CDR1 is SGHRS and CDR2 is YFSETQ in the germline V gene. CDR3 length: 17 residues. Losses at the gene ends were 6 bases for V and 12 bases for J; bases not matched to a gene: 22. The chain's CDR3 is CASKYFTGGGGMEELFF. The CDR3 coding sequence is TGCGCCAGCAAGTATTTTACAGGGGGAGGTGGTATGGAGGAACTGTTTTTT.